This entry lists 30 T cell receptor beta chains sequenced from one sample in a study of T cell responses to AZD1222 COVID-19 vaccine. Assay used: immunoSEQ multiplex PCR; TCRdb lists only in-frame clones, some missing. The table includes nearly 90,000 clones, around 89% detected once. This specimen was peripheral blood, taken 28 days after the second AZD1222 dose. The receptors come from an adult who received the AZD1222 COVID-19 vaccine.

Here the CDR3 DNA reads TGTGCCAGCAGCTTAGGGCTGCTCCCCCTGGCCGAGCAGTACTTC. Its translation is CASSLGLLPLAEQYF. This chain joins TRBV7-2 and TRBJ2-7; D call uncertain. CDR3 length equals 15 residues. Germline assignment: CDR1 SGHTA and CDR2 FQGNSA. V lost 1 base to trimming and J lost 6 bases, with 16 bases between them.

The chain uses TRBV11-2 and TRBJ1-5; D might be TRBD1 (6 bases). The CDR3 is made up of 15 amino acids. V was shortened by 4 bases and J by 1 base, with 11 bases between the two germline ends. Germline V gives CDR1 SGHAT, CDR2 FQNNGV. The CDR3 DNA reads TGTGCCAGCAGCTCAGGGGCCAGAAGCAATCAGCCCCAGCATTTT. Encoded protein: CASSSGARSNQPQHF.

The J gene is TRBJ2-5, the V gene TRBV27; 16 nucleotides line up with TRBD2. V dropped 2 bases and J dropped 1; count of bases not matched to a gene: 4. The length of the CDR3 is 18 residues. CDR1 MNHEY and CDR2 SMNVEV come from the germline V gene (reference sequence). CDR3 sequence (DNA): TGTGCCAGCAGTTTACGAGGGACTAGCGGGGGGGCCCAAGAGACCCAGTACTTC. Amino acid sequence: CASSLRGTSGGAQETQYF.

The CDR3 protein is CSVSPGTLNTEAFF. CDR3 in DNA: TGCAGCGTTTCCCCGGGGACACTTAACACTGAAGCTTTCTTT. The chain joins TRBV29-1 to TRBJ1-1; perhaps TRBD1 as D (6 bases). The germline V gene encodes CDR1 SQVTM and CDR2 ANQGSEA. Trimming removed 5 bases at V and 2 bases at J, with 15 bases between. This CDR3 is 14 amino acids long. Full variable domain (rest looked up from reference TRBV29-1 and TRBJ1-1): SAVISQKPSRDICQRGTSLTIQCQVDSQVTMMFWYRQQPGQSLTLIATANQGSEATYESGFVIDKFPISRPNLTFSTLTVSNMSPEDSSIYLCSVSPGTLNTEAFFGQGTRLTVV.

The chain is built from TRBV30 and TRBJ1-6; TRBD1 matches 7 bases. This CDR3 has 12 amino acids. V lost 1 base and J lost 9; bases outside the gene matches: 0. The germline V gene has CDR1 GTSNPN and CDR2 SVGIG (reference sequence). As DNA, the CDR3 is TGTGCCTGGAGTGGGGACAGTTCACCCCTCCACTTT. Translated: CAWSGDSSPLHF.

J is TRBJ2-5 and V is TRBV27, with D perhaps TRBD2 (5 bases). CDR1 is MNHEY, CDR2 SMNVEV, per germline (reference sequence). This CDR3 is 16 amino acids long. Trimming cost V 0 bases and J 2 bases, with 13 bases left between them. CDR3 sequence (DNA): TGTGCCAGCAGTTTATCGTGGTCTAGCAAGCAAGAGACCCAGTACTTC. Encoded protein: CASSLSWSSKQETQYF.

This chain's CDR3 is CASSPRGGSQETQYF. The CDR3 DNA reads as TGTGCCAGCAGCCCTAGGGGGGGATCTCAAGAGACCCAGTACTTC. This chain joins TRBV5-4 and TRBJ2-5, with D possibly being TRBD2 (7 bases). The CDR3 runs 15 residues. V was pared by 4 bases and J by 2 bases, with 15 bases between. Germline-derived CDR1 and CDR2 are SGHNT and YYREEE (reference sequence).

This chain connects TRBV10-1 to TRBJ2-7; no clear D. CDR3 length: 14 amino acids. V shed 6 bases and J shed 1 base, with 13 bases lying between them. CDR1 and CDR2 from the germline V gene are WNHNN and SYGVQD (reference sequence). CDR3 sequence (DNA): TGCGCCAGCAGCCTACAAGGAGAATCCTACGAGCAGTACTTC. This translates into CASSLQGESYEQYF.

The genes are TRBV3-1 (or the pseudogene TRBV3-2) and TRBJ2-7; tentatively, D is TRBD2 (6 bases). V was trimmed by 0 bases and J by 1 base, leaving 13 bases between them. The CDR3 length is 16 residues. CDR1 and CDR2 from the germline V gene are LGHDT and YNNKEL (reference sequence). CDR3 sequence: CASSQESATRSYEQYF. CDR3 DNA: TGTGCCAGCAGCCAAGAATCTGCGACTAGATCCTACGAGCAGTACTTC.

The rearrangement links TRBV6-4 to TRBJ2-2; 7 bases match TRBD2. The CDR3 is 16 residues long. V shed 4 bases and J 2 bases; nucleotides not matched to a gene: 7. Germline V lookup: CDR1 MRHNA, CDR2 SNTAGT. The CDR3 sequence: CASSVSSGANTGELFF. CDR3 nucleotide sequence: TGTGCCAGCAGTGTTTCGAGCGGGGCCAACACCGGGGAGCTGTTTTTT.

This clone was seen a few times. The chain uses TRBV27 and TRBJ1-6; TRBD1 aligns across 7 bases. The trim removed 3 bases at V and 3 bases at J, leaving 11 bases unmatched. Germline assignment: CDR1 MNHEY and CDR2 SMNVEV (reference sequence). CDR3 length: 18 amino acids. CDR3 DNA: TGTGCCAGCAGTTTTCTAAACAGGGGTCTAGGCTATAATTCACCCCTCCACTTT. Its translation is CASSFLNRGLGYNSPLHF.

As DNA, the CDR3 is TGTGCCATCAGCACACGGGGTGCGCAGGGGAACACTGAAGCTTTCTTT. Its protein is CAISTRGAQGNTEAFF. V and J are TRBV10-3 and TRBJ1-1; a weak D match, TRBD1 (5 bases). The CDR3 length is 16 residues. Deletions cut 6 bases from V and 1 base from J, with 18 bases between. The germline V gene encodes CDR1 ENHRY and CDR2 SYGVKD.

This sequence joins TRBV19 and TRBJ1-1, with D perhaps TRBD1 (5 bases). The V gene lost 0 bases and the J gene lost 5 bases, with 13 bases spanning the gap. This CDR3 is built from 15 residues. Per germline, CDR1 LNHDA and CDR2 SQIVND (reference sequence). The CDR3 bases are TGTGCCAGTAGTATAGAGGAGGGTAGGGGTACTGAAGCTTTCTTT. It codes for CASSIEEGRGTEAFF.

The chain carries TRBV5-1 and TRBJ1-1; D unclear. V gave up 6 bases and J gave up 1 base, with 16 bases separating them. Germline V CDR1 and CDR2: SGHRS, YFSETQ. The CDR3 spans 15 residues. Here the CDR3 DNA reads TGCGCCAGCAAGGTAGATAAGCTCAGGAACACTGAAGCTTTCTTT. Translating it yields CASKVDKLRNTEAFF. The variable domain in full, with the rest retrieved from reference TRBV5-1 and TRBJ1-1, is KAGVTQTPRYLIKTRGQQVTLSCSPISGHRSVSWYQQTPGQGLQFLFEYFSETQRNKGNFPGRFSGRQFSNSRSEMNVSTLELGDSALYLCASKVDKLRNTEAFFGQGTRLTVV.

The chain couples TRBV25-1 to TRBJ2-2; D unresolved. The V end was cut by 5 bases, the J end by 2 bases, with 0 bases between. Germline V gene data show CDR1 as MGHDK and CDR2 as SYGVNS. The CDR3 length is 11 residues. For the CDR3, the DNA is TGTGCCAGCAGTAACACCGGGGAGCTGTTTTTT. Translating gives CASSNTGELFF.

V and J are TRBV28 and TRBJ1-2; D gene unclear. This CDR3 comprises 13 residues. Germline CDR1 MDHEN, CDR2 SYDVKM. Trimming stripped 3 bases from V and 8 bases from J, with 13 bases between. CDR3 loop: CASSLDRGRGYTF. The CDR3 bases are TGTGCCAGCAGTTTGGATCGGGGTAGGGGCTACACCTTC.

The rearrangement links TRBV28 to TRBJ1-4; 8 bases are a match to TRBD1. The CDR3 length is 13 residues. The V gene's germline CDR1 is MDHEN and CDR2 SYDVKM. Trimming took 10 bases from V and 6 from J; bases not matched to a gene: 7. In nucleotides, the CDR3 is TGTGCCACCCTGGCAGGGGGCTATGAAAAACTGTTTTTT. This codes for CATLAGGYEKLFF.

The chain has TRBV5-8 and TRBJ2-7; 7 bases agree with TRBD1. V dropped 3 bases and J dropped 2; count of bases not matched to a gene: 5. This CDR3 contains 14 residues. Germline V gives CDR1 SGHTS, CDR2 YDEGEE. Written as DNA, the CDR3 is TGTGCCAGCAGCTCGAGACAGGGTGCCTACGAGCAGTACTTC. Translation: CASSSRQGAYEQYF. Full variable domain (outside the CDR3, taken from reference TRBV5-8 and TRBJ2-7): EAGVTQSPTHLIKTRGQQATLRCSPISGHTSVYWYQQALGLGLQFLLWYDEGEERNRGNFPPRFSGRQFPNYSSELNVNALELEDSALYLCASSSRQGAYEQYFGPGTRLTVT.

This clone was seen more than once but under ten times. DNA of the CDR3: TGTGCCAGCAGCGGGGGTTGGTTACGGAACACTGAAGCTTTCTTT. Encoded protein: CASSGGWLRNTEAFF. The V call is TRBV14, the J call TRBJ1-1; a possible D gene is TRBD1 (5 bases). CDR3 length: 15 residues. V lost 5 bases and J 1 base, leaving 14 bases between the germline ends. Per germline, CDR1 SGHDN and CDR2 FVKESK. The variable domain in full, with the rest retrieved from reference TRBV14 and TRBJ1-1, is EAGVTQFPSHSVIEKGQTVTLRCDPISGHDNLYWYRRVMGKEIKFLLHFVKESKQDESGMPNNRFLAERTGGTYSTLKVQPAELEDSGVYFCASSGGWLRNTEAFFGQGTRLTVV.

The chain couples TRBV5-4 to TRBJ1-4, with D uncertain. Looked up from germline, CDR1 is SGHNT and CDR2 is YYREEE (reference sequence). The CDR3 length is 17 residues. Trimming left V 5 bases short and J 5 bases short, with 22 bases between. CDR3 in DNA: TGTGCCAGCAGTCGGGGTCGGACTGGACGTTTCAATGAAAAACTGTTTTTT. The encoded protein is CASSRGRTGRFNEKLFF.

This chain links TRBV2 with TRBJ2-5; 10 bases line up with TRBD1. Per the germline V gene, CDR1 is SNHLY and CDR2 is FYNNEI. Trimming at V came to 5 bases and at J to 5 bases, leaving 5 bases not matched to a gene. The CDR3 runs to 14 residues. The CDR3: CASSYGTGAETQYF. CDR3 bases: TGTGCCAGCAGTTATGGGACAGGGGCGGAGACCCAGTACTTC.

The chain carries TRBV5-1 and TRBJ1-1, with D tentatively TRBD1 (5 bases). V was shortened by 1 base and J by 1 base, with 11 bases between the two germline ends. The CDR3 spans 15 residues. Per the germline V gene, CDR1 is SGHRS and CDR2 is YFSETQ. In DNA form, the CDR3 reads TGCGCCAGCAGCTTGCGCGGGGGGACGAACACTGAAGCTTTCTTT. It encodes CASSLRGGTNTEAFF.

Written as DNA, the CDR3 is TGTGCCAGCAGCGTAGGCGTAGACTACGAGCAGTACTTC. Its protein product is CASSVGVDYEQYF. The chain combines TRBV9 with TRBJ2-7, with D hard to call. The CDR3 consists of 13 residues. Germline V gene data show CDR1 as SGDLS and CDR2 as YYNGEE. Trimming cost V 0 bases and J 3 bases, with 7 bases left between them.

This chain uses TRBV7-9 with TRBJ1-6, with D tentatively TRBD1 (5 bases). In germline, CDR1 is SEHNR, CDR2 FQNEAQ (reference sequence). The CDR3 runs 14 residues. The ends were cut back, 5 bases at V and 5 bases at J, with 10 bases in the middle. The CDR3 nucleotides are TGTGCCAGCAGCCTGGACAAAAATAATTCACCCCTCCACTTT. Amino acid sequence: CASSLDKNNSPLHF. Full variable domain (remainder filled in from reference TRBV7-9 and TRBJ1-6): DTGVSQNPRHKITKRGQNVTFRCDPISEHNRLYWYRQTLGQGPEFLTYFQNEAQLEKSRLLSDRFSAERPKGSFSTLEIQRTEQGDSAMYLCASSLDKNNSPLHFGNGTRLTVT.

The V and J genes are TRBV27 and TRBJ2-1; TRBD1 matches 8 bases. V gave up 5 bases and J gave up 4 bases; unmatched junction bases: 10. This CDR3 comprises 16 residues. Germline V lookup: CDR1 MNHEY, CDR2 SMNVEV (reference sequence). The CDR3 DNA sequence: TGTGCCAGCAGTCCCTCGGTGGGACAGGCATACAATGAGCAGTTCTTC. It translates to CASSPSVGQAYNEQFF.

The rearrangement uses TRBV27 and TRBJ1-2; D is uncertain. The CDR3 totals 16 residues. The germline CDR1 and CDR2 sequences are MNHEY and SMNVEV (reference sequence). V gave up 5 bases and J gave up 2 bases, with 18 bases separating them. CDR3: CASSQRTHISNYGYTF. DNA of the CDR3: TGTGCCAGCAGTCAAAGGACCCACATCTCCAACTATGGCTACACCTTC.

The chain has TRBV19 and TRBJ1-6; D possibly corresponds to TRBD1 (6 bases). The germline CDR1 and CDR2 sequences are LNHDA and SQIVND (reference sequence). V lost 6 bases to trimming and J lost 9 bases, with 15 bases between them. The CDR3 totals 14 residues. CDR3 DNA: TGTGCCAGTAGAAATCCAGGGGCTACTTCACCCCTCCACTTT. Residues: CASRNPGATSPLHF.

The J gene is TRBJ1-6, the V gene TRBV4-3; possible D gene TRBD1, 6 bases. From germline, CDR1 is LGHNA and CDR2 YSLEER. V lost 2 bases, J lost 3 bases, and 11 bases lay in between. The CDR3 has 16 amino acids. CDR3 loop: CASSQSRGFYNSPLHF. The CDR3 bases are TGCGCCAGCAGCCAATCTAGGGGGTTCTATAATTCACCCCTCCACTTT.

This rearrangement joins TRBV21-1 to TRBJ2-3; TRBD1 is the table's D call and was not checked against the DNA. TRBV21-1 is labeled a pseudogene. CDR3 length equals 10 residues. Written as DNA, the CDR3 is TGTGCCACATACAGGGAAGCGCAGTATTTT. The encoded protein is CATYREAQYF.

The CDR3 spells CASSQEGRESNEKLFF. The CDR3 coding sequence is TGCGCCAGCAGCCAAGAGGGCAGGGAGTCTAATGAAAAACTGTTTTTT. The chain is built from TRBV4-1 and TRBJ1-4; D possibly corresponds to TRBD1 (5 bases). The V end lost 0 bases, the J end lost 3 bases, and 11 bases lay between the germline ends. The CDR3 sequence is 16 residues long. CDR1 MGHRA and CDR2 YSYEKL come from the germline V gene.